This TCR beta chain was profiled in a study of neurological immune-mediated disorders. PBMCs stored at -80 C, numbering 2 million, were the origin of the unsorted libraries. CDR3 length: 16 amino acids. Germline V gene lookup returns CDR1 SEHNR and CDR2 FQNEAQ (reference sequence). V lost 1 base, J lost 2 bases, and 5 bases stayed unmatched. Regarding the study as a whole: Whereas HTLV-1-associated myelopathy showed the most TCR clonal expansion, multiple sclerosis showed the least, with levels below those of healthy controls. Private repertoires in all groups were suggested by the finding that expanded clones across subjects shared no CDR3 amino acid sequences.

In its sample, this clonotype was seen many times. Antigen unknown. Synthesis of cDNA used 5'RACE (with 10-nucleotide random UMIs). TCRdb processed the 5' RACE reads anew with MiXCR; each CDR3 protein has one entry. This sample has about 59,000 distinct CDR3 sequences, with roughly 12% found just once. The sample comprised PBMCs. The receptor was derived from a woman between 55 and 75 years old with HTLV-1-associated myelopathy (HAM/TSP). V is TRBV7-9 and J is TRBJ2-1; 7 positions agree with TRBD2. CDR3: CASSLVASGAYNEQFF. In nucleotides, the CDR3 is TGTGCCAGCAGCTTAGTAGCTAGCGGCGCCTACAATGAGCAGTTCTTC.